Below are 11 T cell receptor beta chains sequenced from a single sample in a study of blood T cell repertoires in COVID-19. Profiling relied on immunoSEQ multiplex PCR, and the TCRdb table lists in-frame clones only, not all of them. The sample includes about 120,000 clones, roughly four fifths of them seen just once. The sequenced sample was peripheral blood. The source of these receptors is a human donor in a cohort sampled during active COVID-19.

The chain has TRBV29-1 and TRBJ1-1; maybe TRBD1 (6 bases). CDR1 is SQVTM, CDR2 ANQGSEA, per germline. Trimming stripped 6 bases from V and 2 bases from J, with 16 bases between. The CDR3 contains 14 residues. CDR3 amino acids: CSVKLGQSNTEAFF. The CDR3 nucleotides are TGCAGCGTAAAACTCGGACAGTCTAACACTGAAGCTTTCTTT.

This chain connects TRBV3-1 (or the pseudogene TRBV3-2) to TRBJ1-1; D gene ambiguous. The germline V gene has CDR1 LGHDT and CDR2 YNNKEL (reference sequence). This CDR3 has 15 residues. V lost 0 bases and J 6 bases, leaving 14 bases between the germline ends. As DNA, the CDR3 is TGTGCCAGCAGCCAAGAAAACGGGAATAGAGCTGAAGCTTTCTTT. This translates into CASSQENGNRAEAFF.

This clone was observed a few times. The chain carries TRBV20-1 and TRBJ1-4, with D possibly being TRBD1 (5 bases). This CDR3 comprises 14 residues. Germline CDR1 and CDR2: DFQATT and SNEGSKA (reference sequence). Trimming removed 3 bases at V and 4 bases at J, with 12 bases between. The CDR3: CSASGGEGNEKLFF. CDR3 nucleotides: TGCAGTGCTAGTGGGGGGGAGGGTAATGAAAAACTGTTTTTT.

This clone was detected only once. The chain uses TRBV24-1 and TRBJ2-2; possible D gene TRBD2, 6 bases. Per the germline V gene, CDR1 is KGHDR and CDR2 is SFDVKD. Trimming removed 9 bases from V and 7 bases from J, with 14 bases in between. There are 13 residues in the CDR3. CDR3 coding DNA: TGTGCCACCCGGGGGTTTAGAGACGGGGAGCTGTTTTTT. This sequence encodes CATRGFRDGELFF.

The chain combines TRBV28 with TRBJ1-6; 8 bases map to TRBD1. Germline V gives CDR1 MDHEN, CDR2 SYDVKM. CDR3 size: 15 residues. Trimming removed 5 bases from V and 8 bases from J; junction bases left unmatched: 8. The CDR3 loop reads CASSPPPGGDSPLHF. In nucleotides, the CDR3 is TGTGCCAGCAGTCCCCCCCCAGGGGGCGATTCACCCCTCCACTTT.

The chain employs TRBV3-1 (or the pseudogene TRBV3-2) and TRBJ2-2, with D tentatively TRBD1 (5 bases). The CDR3 contains 18 residues. From germline, CDR1 is LGHDT and CDR2 YNNKEL (reference sequence). The V gene lost 0 bases and the J gene lost 6 bases, with 20 bases spanning the gap. The CDR3 DNA follows: TGTGCCAGCAGCCAAGATTCCAAAGGCAGGGTTGTCCCCGGGGAGCTGTTTTTT. This gives the protein CASSQDSKGRVVPGELFF.

The chain combines TRBV5-1 with TRBJ2-3; 14 bases align to TRBD2. This CDR3 is 18 amino acids long. Germline loops: CDR1 SGHRS, CDR2 YFSETQ. V lost 6 bases, J lost 0 bases, and 9 bases stayed unmatched. CDR3 sequence reads: CASKAAGTSGGSTDTQYF. CDR3 nucleotides: TGCGCCAGCAAAGCCGCCGGGACTAGCGGGGGTAGCACAGATACGCAGTATTTT. The full variable domain, completed using reference TRBV5-1 and TRBJ2-3, is KAGVTQTPRYLIKTRGQQVTLSCSPISGHRSVSWYQQTPGQGLQFLFEYFSETQRNKGNFPGRFSGRQFSNSRSEMNVSTLELGDSALYLCASKAAGTSGGSTDTQYFGPGTRLTVL.

Comment on this clone: Compared with germline, one end of the junction differs, possibly owing to a read error. The rearrangement joins TRBV28 to TRBJ1-5; possibly TRBD1 for D (6 bases). Germline CDR1 is MDHEN and CDR2 is SYDVKM. There are 16 residues in the CDR3. Here the CDR3 DNA reads TGTGCCAGCAGTTCCGGGGGGGCAATCAAAGATCATCCCCAGCATTTT. It encodes CASSSGGAIKDHPQHF.

The V call is TRBV10-2, the J call TRBJ1-4; TRBD1 is a possible D gene (6 bases). The CDR3 is 13 amino acids. V gave up 4 bases and J gave up 7 bases, with 10 bases separating them. Germline V gene data show CDR1 as WSHSY and CDR2 as SAAADI. Here the CDR3 reads CASSVGAAEKLFF. CDR3 nucleotides: TGCGCCAGCAGTGTGGGGGCCGCTGAAAAACTGTTTTTT.

This clone was seen a single time. The chain employs TRBV19 and TRBJ2-7, with D perhaps TRBD2 (6 bases). CDR1 is LNHDA, CDR2 SQIVND, per germline (reference sequence). Trimming took 1 base from V and 3 from J, leaving 13 bases between them. CDR3 length equals 15 residues. CDR3 DNA: TGTGCCAGTAGTATAGGAGGGACTTCAATCTACGAGCAGTACTTC. Translating gives CASSIGGTSIYEQYF.

The CDR3 DNA reads TGTGCCAGCAGCTTACTAGCGGGGTACCAAGAGACCCAGTACTTC. Amino acids: CASSLLAGYQETQYF. This chain links TRBV11-2 with TRBJ2-5; the match to TRBD2 covers 9 bases. CDR3 length equals 15 residues. Trimming cost V 2 bases and J 0 bases; bases outside gene matches: 1. Germline V gene sequence: CDR1 SGHAT, CDR2 FQNNGV.